The 8 T cell receptor beta chains presented below share a single source sample, sequenced in a study of cytomegalovirus exposure and HLA in healthy donors. TCRdb keeps only in-frame clones here, not all; method: immunoSEQ multiplex PCR. The sample consists of tens of thousands of clones, approximately 96% of them appearing once. Sample: PBMCs. The source of these receptors is a man younger than 35 in good health and CMV-seropositive.

This chain connects TRBV7-9 to TRBJ1-3; no reliable D call. Germline V gene sequence: CDR1 SEHNR, CDR2 FQNEAQ (reference sequence). V shed 1 base and J shed 2 bases, with 12 bases lying between them. The CDR3 runs to 16 residues. CDR3 sequence reads: CASSLVRGNTGNTIYF. CDR3 nucleotides: TGTGCCAGCAGCTTAGTTCGGGGAAATACTGGAAACACCATATATTTT.

The chain links TRBV9 to TRBJ2-5; D is possibly TRBD2 (6 bases). CDR3 size: 15 residues. Germline V gives CDR1 SGDLS, CDR2 YYNGEE. V shed 1 base and J shed 2 bases, with 12 bases lying between them. This CDR3 is CASSVSLAPQETQYF. The CDR3 DNA reads TGTGCCAGCAGCGTAAGCCTAGCGCCTCAAGAGACCCAGTACTTC.

The chain carries TRBV5-4 and TRBJ1-3, with 9 bases fitting TRBD1. The CDR3 runs 16 residues. Germline V CDR1 and CDR2: SGHNT, YYREEE (reference sequence). V lost 0 bases, J lost 2 bases, and 3 bases stayed unmatched. CDR3 coding DNA: TGTGCCAGCAGCTTGGCGGGACAGGGAGCTGGAAACACCATATATTTT. Protein sequence: CASSLAGQGAGNTIYF.

J is TRBJ2-1 and V is TRBV6-6, with 9 bases aligning to TRBD2. J gave up 5 bases and V 3 bases, and 5 bases lay outside the gene matches. Germline V CDR1 and CDR2: MNHNY, SVGAGI (reference sequence). The CDR3 contains 15 residues. CDR3 region: CASSYLASGDNEQFF. CDR3 sequence (DNA): TGTGCCAGCAGTTATTTGGCTAGCGGGGACAATGAGCAGTTCTTC.

V and J are TRBV7-8 and TRBJ2-3, with 7 bases lining up with TRBD2. Germline V gene lookup returns CDR1 SGHVS and CDR2 FQNEAQ. Germline trimming cut 0 bases from V and 2 bases from J; bases unmatched to any gene: 11. The CDR3 contains 18 residues. This CDR3 reads CASSLAELADYPTDTQYF. CDR3 nucleotides: TGTGCCAGCAGCTTAGCGGAGCTAGCGGATTACCCCACAGATACGCAGTATTTT. Looking up the rest from reference TRBV7-8 and TRBJ2-3 gives the full variable domain: GAGVSQSPRYKVAKRGQDVALRCDPISGHVSLFWYQQALGQGPEFLTYFQNEAQLDKSGLPSDRFFAERPEGSVSTLKIQRTQQEDSAVYLCASSLAELADYPTDTQYFGPGTRLTVL.

The chain combines TRBV20-1 with TRBJ2-3; D unclear. Trimming removed 5 bases at V and 3 bases at J, with 6 bases between. Germline-derived CDR1 and CDR2 are DFQATT and SNEGSKA (reference sequence). This CDR3 is 11 amino acids long. CDR3: CSASKTDTQYF. CDR3 DNA sequence: TGCAGTGCTTCTAAGACAGATACGCAGTATTTT.

This clone was counted a single time. The genes are TRBV2 and TRBJ2-5; 7 bases match TRBD2. Germline lookup yields CDR1 SNHLY and CDR2 FYNNEI. The CDR3 runs to 15 residues. The V segment lost 2 bases and the J segment 5 bases; nucleotides outside the gene matches: 8. CDR3 region: CASSESEAGRETQYF. CDR3 bases: TGTGCCAGCAGTGAAAGCGAAGCGGGAAGGGAGACCCAGTACTTC.

The rearrangement joins TRBV5-1 to TRBJ2-7; D is ambiguous. CDR1 and CDR2 (germline): SGHRS, YFSETQ. V lost 4 bases to trimming and J lost 5 bases, with 10 bases between them. The CDR3 consists of 12 residues. CDR3 bases: TGCGCCAGCAGCCTGAGTTCCAACGAGCAGTACTTC. It is translated as CASSLSSNEQYF.